The rows below give T cell receptor beta chains drawn from one sample of a study of blood T cell repertoires in COVID-19. TCRdb keeps only in-frame clones here, not all; method: immunoSEQ multiplex PCR. The profile covers 200,000 to 250,000 clones, with roughly 88% appearing a single time and approximately 2.2% taken by the ten largest. The sequencing sample was made of peripheral blood. These TCRs come from a middle-aged woman who had recovered from COVID-19. CDR3s include the opening cysteine and the closing phenylalanine or tryptophan. The D gene is left open where the match is weak. Size is omitted from some rows. Given values are once, few, many or a class for expanded clones.

d_gene,j_gene,v_gene,abundance,CDR3nt,CDR3aa
TRBD2,TRBJ2-2,TRBV9,NA,TGTGCCAGCAGCGATATTAGCGGGGGGGTCACCGGGGAGCTGTTTTTT,CASSDISGGVTGELFF
NA,TRBJ1-2,TRBV12-3/TRBV12-4,NA,TGTGCCAGCAGTTTTCGCAGCTATGGCTACACCTTC,CASSFRSYGYTF
TRBD2,TRBJ2-5,TRBV6-5,NA,TGTGCCGCGTCACCTAGCGGCCAAGAGACCCAGTACTTC,CAASPSGQETQYF
TRBD2,TRBJ2-3,TRBV14,NA,TGTGCCAGCAGCCAATGGGCTAGCGGTCCCCGCACAGATACGCAGTATTTT,CASSQWASGPRTDTQYF
TRBD2,TRBJ2-7,TRBV4-2,NA,TGTGCCAGCAGCCAAGTGGTCGGGGGTATAGCGGGAGGGTCCTACGAGCAGTACTTC,CASSQVVGGIAGGSYEQYF
NA,TRBJ2-7,TRBV19,few,TGTGCCAGTCGAAGAACGGGGACCTACGAGCAGTACTTC,CASRRTGTYEQYF
NA,TRBJ1-4,TRBV2,few,TGTGCGATCTCCGACGGGGAGTCTAATGAAAAACTGTTTTTT,CAISDGESNEKLFF
NA,TRBJ1-5,TRBV19,NA,TGTGCCAGTAGGGCGCGGAACAGCAATCAGCCCCAGCATTTT,CASRARNSNQPQHF
TRBD1,TRBJ1-5,TRBV19,once,TGTGCCAGTAGTATAACAGGGGGCAATCAGCCCCAGCATTTT,CASSITGGNQPQHF
TRBD1,TRBJ1-1,TRBV6-2/TRBV6-3,NA,TGTGCCAGCAGTTCCTTGGACAGGGAGAACACTGAAGCTTTCTTT,CASSSLDRENTEAFF
NA,TRBJ2-1,TRBV19,NA,TGTGCCAGTAGTAAGACATATATCTCCTACAATGAGCAGTTCTTC,CASSKTYISYNEQFF
TRBD1,TRBJ1-4,TRBV11-2,NA,TGTGCCAGCAGCTCGGGACAGCTTAATGAAAAACTGTTTTTT,CASSSGQLNEKLFF
TRBD2,TRBJ2-7,TRBV6-2/TRBV6-3,NA,TGTGCCAGCAGTTACTCGTGGACTAGCGGCCCGGGCGAGCAGTACTTC,CASSYSWTSGPGEQYF
TRBD1,TRBJ2-7,TRBV6-6,few,TGTGCCAGCGGACAGGACAGGTACGAGCAGTACTTC,CASGQDRYEQYF
NA,TRBJ1-4,TRBV20-1,NA,TGCAGTGCGCCCGAAGAGGAAAAACTGTTTTTT,CSAPEEEKLFF
NA,TRBJ2-3,TRBV25-1,NA,TGTGCCAGCAGTGAATACGGCAGGGGAACAGATACGCAGTATTTT,CASSEYGRGTDTQYF
NA,TRBJ2-6,TRBV27,NA,TGTGCCAGCAGTATAAAGACAGGATCTGGGGCCAACGTCCTGACTTTC,CASSIKTGSGANVLTF
TRBD1,TRBJ1-6,TRBV7-3,NA,TGTGCCAGCAGCTCGACAGGGAAGGGATCACCCCTCCACTTT,CASSSTGKGSPLHF
NA,TRBJ2-3,TRBV7-3,NA,TGTGCCAGCAGCTTAATGACAGGCACAGATACGCAGTATTTT,CASSLMTGTDTQYF
TRBD1,TRBJ1-3,TRBV10-3,once,TGTGCCATCAGTGGACAGGGAGATACTGGAAACACCATATATTTT,CAISGQGDTGNTIYF
NA,TRBJ1-5,TRBV2,few,TGTGCCAGCACCAATAGCAATCAGCCCCAGCATTTT,CASTNSNQPQHF
NA,TRBJ2-5,TRBV5-8,NA,TGTGCCAGCAGCTTGATCGGGTTTGGGGAGACCCAGTACTTC,CASSLIGFGETQYF
NA,TRBJ2-7,TRBV2,NA,TGTGCCAGCGTAAACCGGGACAACTCCTACGAGCAGTACTTC,CASVNRDNSYEQYF
TRBD1,TRBJ1-5,TRBV6-5,many,TGTGCCACACAGGGGGATAATAGCAATCAGCCCCAGCATTTT,CATQGDNSNQPQHF
TRBD2,TRBJ2-5,TRBV6-6,NA,TGTGCCAGCAGTACCAGACTAGCGGGGGGGCAAGAGACCCAGTACTTC,CASSTRLAGGQETQYF
TRBD1,TRBJ1-4,TRBV24-1,NA,TGTGCCACCAGTGATCCTCGACAGGGATATAATGAAAAACTGTTTTTT,CATSDPRQGYNEKLFF
TRBD2,TRBJ2-1,TRBV18,once,TGTGCCAGCTCACCACTAGCGGGAACGTCCTACAATGAGCAGTTCTTC,CASSPLAGTSYNEQFF
NA,TRBJ2-4,TRBV4-2,NA,TGTGCCAGCAGCCAGAATAGCCGTATGGATTACATTCAGTACTTC,CASSQNSRMDYIQYF
NA,TRBJ2-1,TRBV5-1,NA,TGCGCCAGCAGCGAGAAAATAATCCCTATAGCGTCCACGAGCTCCTACAATGAGCAGTTCTTC,CASSEKIIPIASTSSYNEQFF
TRBD1,TRBJ2-7,TRBV7-2,NA,TGTGCCAGCAGCTTCGACAGGGCATCCTACGAGCAGTACTTC,CASSFDRASYEQYF
TRBD1,TRBJ2-5,TRBV5-6,NA,TGTGCCAGCAGCCTCGGGACAGGAGAAGAGACCCAGTACTTC,CASSLGTGEETQYF
TRBD1,TRBJ2-5,TRBV6-6,few,TGTGCCAGCAGCCAGGGGGCTTGGGAGACCCAGTACTTC,CASSQGAWETQYF
TRBD1,TRBJ2-4,TRBV7-2,NA,TGTGCCAGCAGCCCGGACAGGGTGGAGCACATTCAGTACTTC,CASSPDRVEHIQYF
NA,TRBJ1-1,TRBV7-3,NA,TGTGCCAGCAGCTTGGGTCCTTCAGGGACTGAAGCTTTCTTT,CASSLGPSGTEAFF
TRBD1,TRBJ2-7,TRBV10-3,NA,TGTGCCATCAGTGTAGAGGACAGGGGAGGGTACGAGCAGTACTTC,CAISVEDRGGYEQYF
TRBD1,TRBJ2-1,TRBV19,NA,TGTGCCAGTAGTAGGACAGGGGGCATCATACCCTACAATGAGCAGTTCTTC,CASSRTGGIIPYNEQFF
TRBD1,TRBJ2-1,TRBV4-1,NA,TGCGCCAGCAGCCAAGCAAGGGACAGGGGAGGGGGTGAGCAGTTCTTC,CASSQARDRGGGEQFF
NA,TRBJ1-1,TRBV5-1,NA,TGCGCCAGCAGCGACCCGAGGGGGTGGAACACTGAAGCTTTCTTT,CASSDPRGWNTEAFF
NA,TRBJ1-1,TRBV5-1,NA,TGCGCCAGCAGCTTGGACGGGCAGGGGAACACTGAAGCTTTCTTT,CASSLDGQGNTEAFF
NA,TRBJ2-1,TRBV19,once,TGTGCCAGTAGTAATTTGAGAGGCTCCTACAATGAGCAGTTCTTC,CASSNLRGSYNEQFF
NA,TRBJ1-2,TRBV15,NA,TGTGCCACCAGCAGGGGGGACTACGAAAGCTATGGCTACACCTTC,CATSRGDYESYGYTF
TRBD2,TRBJ2-3,TRBV10-3,NA,TGTGCCATCAGCCCCGGGACTAGGGGGTTAGATACGCAGTATTTT,CAISPGTRGLDTQYF
TRBD1,TRBJ2-2,TRBV5-1,NA,TGCGCCAGCAGCTTGTCGCCGGCTGGGACAGTCAACACCGGGGAGCTGTTTTTT,CASSLSPAGTVNTGELFF
NA,TRBJ1-4,TRBV18,NA,TGTGCCAGCTCAGCCCTACCCCCCCGTAGCGGGGGTCCTACCGAAAAACTGTTTTTT,CASSALPPRSGGPTEKLFF
TRBD1,TRBJ1-2,TRBV28,NA,TGTGCCAGCAGCAGTACAGGGGCGGGTTATGGCTACACCTTC,CASSSTGAGYGYTF
NA,TRBJ1-3,TRBV3-1/TRBV3-2,NA,TGTGCCAGCAGCCAAAGGGGGGGGCCTGGAAACACCATATATTTT,CASSQRGGPGNTIYF
TRBD1,TRBJ1-2,TRBV5-1,NA,TGCGCCAGCAGCCCAACCGGGACAGGGGGAGGCTACACCTTC,CASSPTGTGGGYTF
NA,TRBJ1-2,TRBV5-5,few,TGTGCCAGCAGCTTGGGTCCCGAGGGGGTGACCGGCTACACCTTC,CASSLGPEGVTGYTF
TRBD2,TRBJ2-7,TRBV5-1,NA,TGCGCCAGCAGCCTGGTACTAGCGGAGACCTACGAGCAGTACTTC,CASSLVLAETYEQYF
NA,TRBJ2-1,TRBV6-5,NA,TGTGCCAGCACAGGTCAGACCTACAATGAGCAGTTCTTC,CASTGQTYNEQFF
TRBD1,TRBJ2-7,TRBV7-9,few,TGTGCCAGCAGCTCGCCCGACAGGGGCCACGAGCAGTACTTC,CASSSPDRGHEQYF
TRBD2,TRBJ2-7,TRBV29-1,NA,TGCAGCGTTCGGGCTAGCGGATCCTACGAGCAGTACTTC,CSVRASGSYEQYF
NA,TRBJ2-7,TRBV28,NA,TGTGCCAGCACCGGGTCCCATAATTACGAGCAGTACTTC,CASTGSHNYEQYF
TRBD1,TRBJ1-2,TRBV19,NA,TGTGCCGGGACAGGGTATGGCTACACCTTC,CAGTGYGYTF
TRBD1,TRBJ1-5,TRBV19,NA,TGTGCCAGTAGTATCGGCAGGGGGCGTAATCAGCCCCAGCATTTT,CASSIGRGRNQPQHF
NA,TRBJ1-3,TRBV19,NA,TGTGCCAGTAGTATAGGACAGCCCGAAGATAAATATTTT,CASSIGQPEDKYF